This T cell receptor beta chain was recovered during a study of Graves' ophthalmopathy and Graves' hyperthyroidism. Ophthalmopathy was moderately-to-severely active, CAS at least 3, NOSPECS at least 4, lasting under 3 months. Excluded were patients with other autoimmune diseases, uncontrolled infections, pregnancy or lactation. The authors amplified TCR beta CDR3 regions, and they did so from RNA transcripts for repertoire sequencing. An opening RT-PCR round employed HTBI primers and preceded a second-round multiplex PCR. TCRdb re-called the multiplex PCR reads with MiXCR, one entry per CDR3 protein. The table records 150,000 to 200,000 distinct CDR3 sequences, over 35% of them present only once. This clonotype was seen repeatedly, ten times or more. J lost 1 base, V lost 4 bases, and 5 bases had no gene match. Per the germline V gene, CDR1 is KGHDR and CDR2 is SFDVKD. This CDR3 comprises 16 residues.

The chain combines TRBV24-1 with TRBJ1-5, with TRBD1 matching 8 bases. The sequenced material came from peripheral blood. The clonotype comes from a middle-aged woman with Graves' ophthalmopathy. CDR3 sequence reads: CATSDLQGESNQPQHF. DNA of the CDR3: TGTGCCACCAGTGACTTACAGGGGGAGAGCAATCAGCCCCAGCATTTT.